This is a list of T cell receptor beta chains from one sample in a study of blood T cell repertoires in COVID-19. Sequenced by immunoSEQ multiplex PCR; TCRdb stores in-frame clones only, minus some. The profile shows about 330,000 clones, 75% to 85% of them singletons. Input material: peripheral blood. These receptors were obtained from a human donor in a cohort sampled during active COVID-19. Each CDR3 is given with its conserved first and last residue. D genes are given only for firm matches. Expanded clones get a size class; other rows say once, few or many, or leave the size out.

CASSSGNQPQHF,TGTGCCAGCAGTTCTGGCAATCAGCCCCAGCATTTT,NA,TRBJ1-5,NA,TRBV6-5
CATTSGQGIIGTEAFF,TGTGCCACCACATCTGGACAGGGAATTATAGGTACTGAAGCTTTCTTT,TRBD1,TRBJ1-1,NA,TRBV10-3
CASSLGQGVGEQFF,TGTGCCAGCAGCCTCGGACAGGGGGTGGGAGAGCAGTTCTTC,TRBD1,TRBJ2-1,once,TRBV7-8
CASSKTRRSTPLGNTIYF,TGTGCCAGCAGCAAAACGAGGAGGTCAACACCCCTCGGAAACACCATATATTTT,NA,TRBJ1-3,NA,TRBV21-1
CASSLGGKTANYGYTF,TGTGCCAGCAGCTTGGGTGGAAAGACAGCTAACTATGGCTACACCTTC,NA,TRBJ1-2,NA,TRBV5-5
CASSFVSGNTEAFF,TGTGCCAGCAGCTTCGTTTCAGGGAACACTGAAGCTTTCTTT,NA,TRBJ1-1,NA,TRBV5-4
CATSDLLSAGTTIPDTQYF,TGTGCCACCAGTGATTTGCTTTCAGCAGGGACAACTATCCCAGATACGCAGTATTTT,NA,TRBJ2-3,NA,TRBV24-1
CASSADRSNTEAFF,TGTGCCAGCAGTGCGGACAGATCGAACACTGAAGCTTTCTTT,NA,TRBJ1-1,NA,TRBV9
CASSNRGQGQNQPQHF,TGTGCCAGTAGCAATAGAGGACAGGGCCAGAATCAGCCCCAGCATTTT,TRBD1,TRBJ1-5,once,TRBV19
CASTLDSNQPQHF,TGTGCCAGCACACTAGATAGCAATCAGCCCCAGCATTTT,NA,TRBJ1-5,NA,TRBV2
CASSSGEKLFF,TGTGCCAGCAGTTCCGGGGAAAAACTGTTTTTT,NA,TRBJ1-4,NA,TRBV12-3/TRBV12-4
CASRSSVYSNQPQHF,TGTGCCAGCAGGTCCTCGGTCTATAGCAATCAGCCCCAGCATTTT,NA,TRBJ1-5,NA,TRBV6-5
CASSSGQGRYGYTF,TGTGCCAGCAGCTCCGGACAGGGGCGCTATGGCTACACCTTC,TRBD1,TRBJ1-2,NA,TRBV5-6
CASSESGAGGFEQYF,TGCGCCAGCAGTGAGTCGGGGGCAGGGGGATTCGAGCAGTACTTC,TRBD1,TRBJ2-7,many,TRBV10-1
CANRAGDEQYF,TGCGCCAACCGTGCAGGGGACGAGCAGTACTTC,NA,TRBJ2-7,NA,TRBV10-2
CASSPRTGDGYTF,TGTGCCAGCAGTCCCAGGACAGGGGATGGCTACACCTTC,TRBD1,TRBJ1-2,NA,TRBV12-3/TRBV12-4
CASTRIGGRTEAFF,TGTGCCAGCACCCGAATAGGTGGGAGGACTGAAGCTTTCTTT,NA,TRBJ1-1,NA,TRBV2
CASGGGGGVSDEQFF,TGTGCCAGCGGCGGCGGCGGGGGGGTTTCAGATGAGCAGTTCTTC,TRBD2,TRBJ2-1,NA,TRBV2
CASSVAGGGLYNEQFF,TGTGCCAGCAGCGTAGCCGGGGGGGGCCTATACAATGAGCAGTTCTTC,TRBD2,TRBJ2-1,NA,TRBV9